The 28 T cell receptor beta chains listed next were all sequenced from one sample in a study of T cells after posttransplantation cyclophosphamide. Repertoires were generated with immunoSEQ multiplex PCR, while TCRdb's copy carries only in-frame clones and drops some. Among 17,000 or so clones listed, about 85% were seen once. Controls had myeloablative marrow grafts with methotrexate and calcineurin inhibitor, sampled at 1 year. Here the sequenced sample was PBMCs, taken after allogeneic stem cell transplant with calcineurin inhibitor and methotrexate. The receptors derive from a female patient aged 18 to 35 who received an allogeneic stem cell transplant from an unrelated donor, was CMV-positive, and had acute and chronic GVHD. Certain T cells may be donor cells from the graft.

The chain links TRBV11-2 to TRBJ2-7; D remains ambiguous. Germline assignment: CDR1 SGHAT and CDR2 FQNNGV. The CDR3 spans 14 residues. The ends were cut back, 1 base at V and 3 bases at J, with 10 bases in the middle. The CDR3 spells CASSLALQDYEQYF. As DNA, the CDR3 is TGTGCCAGCAGCTTAGCCCTGCAGGACTACGAGCAGTACTTC.

The gene calls are TRBV2 and TRBJ2-2; D perhaps matches TRBD1 (6 bases). Trimming pared 0 bases from V and 6 bases from J, leaving 8 bases between. The germline V gene encodes CDR1 SNHLY and CDR2 FYNNEI. The CDR3 loop spans 14 amino acids. The CDR3 protein is CASSEARQAGELFF. The CDR3 nucleotides are TGTGCCAGCAGTGAAGCGAGACAGGCCGGGGAGCTGTTTTTT.

This clone was recorded once. The chain is built from TRBV5-6 and TRBJ2-1, with D possibly TRBD1 on 6 matching bases. The CDR3 covers 13 residues. Germline CDR1 is SGHDT and CDR2 is YYEEEE. The germline V and J ends were trimmed by 7 bases and 8 bases, with 16 bases remaining between them. This CDR3 is CASAPTGEDEQFF. The CDR3 bases are TGTGCCAGCGCACCGACAGGAGAGGATGAGCAGTTCTTC.

This rearrangement joins TRBV4-2 to TRBJ1-4, with D perhaps TRBD1 (6 bases). V was cut by 0 bases and J by 3 bases, with 8 bases left in between. The CDR3 is 15 residues long. The germline V gene has CDR1 LGHNA and CDR2 YNFKEQ. The CDR3 DNA follows: TGTGCCAGCAGCCAAGAAACAGGGCCTAATGAAAAACTGTTTTTT. It translates to CASSQETGPNEKLFF.

The rearrangement links TRBV21-1 to TRBJ2-2; TRBD1, as called in the table, went unchecked against the DNA. TRBV21-1 is classified as a pseudogene. The CDR3 is made up of 15 amino acids. CDR3 DNA: TGTGCCAGCAGCGCGCAGGGGCGAAACACCGGGGAGCTGTTTTTT. Translated: CASSAQGRNTGELFF.

V and J are TRBV9 and TRBJ1-1, with a tentative D call TRBD1 (6 bases). Germline CDR1 SGDLS, CDR2 YYNGEE. This CDR3 region has 17 residues. The V end was cut by 5 bases, the J end by 1 base, with 21 bases between. CDR3 region: CASSPPTHRVRNTEAFF. The DNA for the CDR3 is TGTGCCAGCAGTCCACCGACCCACAGGGTTCGGAACACTGAAGCTTTCTTT.

This chain connects TRBV7-9 to TRBJ1-1; TRBD1 aligns across 9 bases. The germline gives CDR1 SEHNR, CDR2 FQNEAQ (reference sequence). The CDR3 consists of 18 residues. The trim removed 4 bases at V and 0 bases at J, leaving 12 bases unmatched. The CDR3 DNA is TGTGCCAGCAGCTCGCCGGACAGGGGAACTTTCATGAACACTGAAGCTTTCTTT. Translation: CASSSPDRGTFMNTEAFF.

The chain uses TRBV12-5 and TRBJ2-2; no clear D gene. V was cut by 0 bases and J by 4 bases, with 3 bases left in between. The CDR3 is 13 residues long. Per germline, CDR1 LGHNT and CDR2 FRNRAP. For the CDR3, the DNA is TGTGCTAGTGGTTTGGTCGTCACCGGGGAGCTGTTTTTT. Translating it yields CASGLVVTGELFF.

The chain recombines TRBV6-5 with TRBJ2-1, with D possibly being TRBD1 (6 bases). The germline V gene has CDR1 MNHEY and CDR2 SVGAGI. V was clipped by 2 bases and J by 15 bases, with 14 bases between them. This CDR3 comprises 12 residues. The DNA for the CDR3 is TGTGCCAGCAGTTACCTTGGGGGCCCCACGTTCTTC. Its protein product is CASSYLGGPTFF.

V and J are TRBV28 and TRBJ2-6, with D tentatively TRBD2 (6 bases). V gave up 6 bases and J gave up 2 bases, with 11 bases separating them. The CDR3 has 15 amino acids. Germline V gene lookup returns CDR1 MDHEN and CDR2 SYDVKM. As DNA, the CDR3 is TGTGCCAGCAGAGAAACGGGGGCTGGGGCCAACGTCCTGACTTTC. Translated, it gives CASRETGAGANVLTF.

The rearrangement uses TRBV2 and TRBJ2-1; 11 bases agree with TRBD2. This CDR3 is 15 amino acids long. V gave up 6 bases and J gave up 7 bases; unmatched junction bases: 8. Per the germline V gene, CDR1 is SNHLY and CDR2 is FYNNEI. CDR3 nucleotides: TGTGCCAGCAGAGATAGCGGGAGGGGCCAGAATGAGCAGTTCTTC. Protein product: CASRDSGRGQNEQFF. The full variable domain, in which reference TRBV2 and TRBJ2-1 provide the parts outside the CDR3, is EPEVTQTPSHQVTQMGQEVILRCVPISNHLYFYWYRQILGQKVEFLVSFYNNEISEKSEIFDDQFSVERPDGSNFTLKIRSTKLEDSAMYFCASRDSGRGQNEQFFGPGTRLTVL.

This clone was counted only a few times. This rearrangement joins TRBV7-9 to TRBJ2-1; 8 bases map to TRBD2. This CDR3 is built from 18 residues. The J segment lost 8 bases and the V segment lost 4 bases, leaving 19 bases of the junction unmatched. CDR1 and CDR2 from the germline V gene are SEHNR and FQNEAQ (reference sequence). CDR3 in DNA: TGTGCCAGCAGCTACCCAGGGAGAACTAGCGGCCTAGTAGATGAGCAGTTCTTC. As protein: CASSYPGRTSGLVDEQFF.

V usage is TRBV20-1 and J usage is TRBJ2-1, with a possible D match to TRBD1 (6 bases). Between the trimmed V and J ends, which lost 6 bases and 10 bases, there was a span of 13 bases. CDR1 is DFQATT, CDR2 SNEGSKA, per germline (reference sequence). CDR3 length: 11 residues. The CDR3 nucleotides read TGCAGTGCCTCCAGGGGATCCGAGCAGTTCTTC. Translation gives CSASRGSEQFF.

V gene TRBV2 combines with J gene TRBJ2-7; D might be TRBD2 (5 bases). This CDR3 is built from 15 residues. Between the trimmed V and J ends, which lost 2 bases and 3 bases, there was a span of 14 bases. Looked up from germline, CDR1 is SNHLY and CDR2 is FYNNEI. The DNA for the CDR3 is TGTGCCAGCAGTGAATTTGGAGAGCGGCTCTACGAGCAGTACTTC. This codes for CASSEFGERLYEQYF. The full variable domain, with the rest looked up from reference TRBV2 and TRBJ2-7, is EPEVTQTPSHQVTQMGQEVILRCVPISNHLYFYWYRQILGQKVEFLVSFYNNEISEKSEIFDDQFSVERPDGSNFTLKIRSTKLEDSAMYFCASSEFGERLYEQYFGPGTRLTVT.

This clone was picked up a small number of times. The chain couples TRBV5-6 to TRBJ1-4; TRBD1 agrees at 7 bases. The CDR3 spans 14 residues. Per the germline V gene, CDR1 is SGHDT and CDR2 is YYEEEE. Germline trimming cut 1 base from V and 7 bases from J; bases unmatched to any gene: 4. This CDR3 is CASSLKGAGEKLFF. The CDR3, as DNA: TGTGCCAGCAGCTTGAAGGGGGCTGGTGAAAAACTGTTTTTT.

This clone was seen a few times. The rearrangement links TRBV19 to TRBJ2-2; 7 nucleotides match TRBD1. Germline assignment: CDR1 LNHDA and CDR2 SQIVND (reference sequence). V was pared by 5 bases and J by 4 bases, with 7 bases of the junction left unmatched. The CDR3 runs to 15 residues. This CDR3 reads CASSVGTASTGELFF. In DNA, the CDR3 is TGTGCCAGTAGTGTTGGGACAGCTTCCACCGGGGAGCTGTTTTTT.

The CDR3 DNA reads TGTGCCAGCTCACCACCGGCAGGGGCGGGTTCGCCCCAGCATTTT. This gives the protein CASSPPAGAGSPQHF. V is TRBV18 and J is TRBJ1-5; TRBD1 might be the D (6 bases). The CDR3 has 15 residues. With 0 bases removed from V and 9 bases from J, the gap between germline ends came to 15 bases. Germline CDR1 and CDR2: KGHSH and LQKENI.

The chain recombines TRBV7-9 with TRBJ1-3; no clear D gene. CDR3 length equals 14 residues. The ends were cut back, 6 bases at V and 0 bases at J, with 9 bases in the middle. Germline V CDR1 and CDR2: SEHNR, FQNEAQ (reference sequence). The CDR3 sequence: CASSTDYSGNTIYF. The DNA for the CDR3 is TGTGCCAGCAGTACAGACTACTCTGGAAACACCATATATTTT.

J is TRBJ2-7 and V is TRBV29-1, with TRBD1 matching 7 bases. V was pared by 7 bases and J by 4 bases, with 13 bases of the junction left unmatched. Germline CDR1 SQVTM, CDR2 ANQGSEA. The CDR3 sequence is 14 residues long. CDR3 sequence: CSAKTGDAWYEQYF. The CDR3 DNA sequence: TGCAGCGCCAAAACAGGGGATGCTTGGTACGAGCAGTACTTC.

This clone was observed a single time. This chain links TRBV11-2 with TRBJ1-1, with D uncertain. This CDR3 contains 13 residues. Trimming left V 1 base short and J 0 bases short, with 3 bases between. Per the germline V gene, CDR1 is SGHAT and CDR2 is FQNNGV. In nucleotides, the CDR3 is TGTGCCAGCAGCTTAGGAGTGAACACTGAAGCTTTCTTT. Protein sequence: CASSLGVNTEAFF.

The chain carries TRBV18 and TRBJ1-2; TRBD1 agrees at 8 bases. J lost 6 bases, V lost 1 base, and 4 bases had no gene match. In germline, CDR1 is KGHSH, CDR2 LQKENI. The CDR3 totals 14 residues. Here the CDR3 DNA reads TGTGCCAGCTCACCACGGGGACAGGTTGATGGCTACACCTTC. Translation gives CASSPRGQVDGYTF.

CDR3 in DNA: TGTGCCAGTACCCTCCGAGGGCGGGAAACTGAGCAGTTCTTC. Amino acids: CASTLRGRETEQFF. J is TRBJ2-1 and V is TRBV19; tentative D call: TRBD2 (6 bases). CDR3 length: 14 amino acids. Trimming took off 7 bases at V and 9 bases at J, with 19 bases between the two ends. Germline lookup yields CDR1 LNHDA and CDR2 SQIVND (reference sequence). Based on the CDR3 plus reference TRBV19 and TRBJ2-1, the full variable domain is DGGITQSPKYLFRKEGQNVTLSCEQNLNHDAMYWYRQDPGQGLRLIYYSQIVNDFQKGDIAEGYSVSREKKESFPLTVTSAQKNPTAFYLCASTLRGRETEQFFGPGTRLTVL.

The chain uses TRBV19 and TRBJ2-5; 7 nucleotides match TRBD1. The tail of the sequence fits TRBJ2-7 better, so the J call may be wrong. The germline gives CDR1 LNHDA, CDR2 SQIVND (reference sequence). CDR3 length equals 13 residues. CDR3 bases: TGTGCCAGTAGCCAGAACAGGGGACACGAGCAGTACTTC. Residues: CASSQNRGHEQYF.

This chain joins TRBV12-5 and TRBJ2-3; the D gene is possibly TRBD2 (6 bases). The length of the CDR3 is 14 residues. V lost 3 bases and J 1 base, leaving 8 bases between the germline ends. Germline V CDR1 and CDR2: LGHNT, FRNRAP. CDR3 in DNA: TGTGCTAGTGGTTTCGGGAGACGCACAGATACGCAGTATTTT. Its protein is CASGFGRRTDTQYF.

The chain recombines TRBV7-9 with TRBJ2-2; no firm D call. Looked up from germline, CDR1 is SEHNR and CDR2 is FQNEAQ (reference sequence). The V gene lost 8 bases and the J gene lost 13 bases, with 14 bases spanning the gap. CDR3 length: 11 residues. The CDR3 region has the DNA TGTGCCAGCCATTGGTCCGGTGGGCTGTTTTTT. Translated, it gives CASHWSGGLFF.

The V and J genes are TRBV19 and TRBJ1-5, with D unclear. The germline V and J ends were trimmed by 2 bases and 9 bases, with 14 bases remaining between them. The CDR3 has 14 amino acids. The germline CDR1 and CDR2 sequences are LNHDA and SQIVND (reference sequence). Here the CDR3 reads CASSISTPTSPQHF. CDR3 nucleotide sequence: TGTGCCAGTAGTATATCAACCCCAACATCGCCCCAGCATTTT. The entire variable domain, with the rest obtained from reference TRBV19 and TRBJ1-5, is as follows: DGGITQSPKYLFRKEGQNVTLSCEQNLNHDAMYWYRQDPGQGLRLIYYSQIVNDFQKGDIAEGYSVSREKKESFPLTVTSAQKNPTAFYLCASSISTPTSPQHFGDGTRLSIL.

The V and J genes are TRBV7-9 and TRBJ2-3; 9 nucleotides agree with TRBD1. From germline, CDR1 is SEHNR and CDR2 FQNEAQ (reference sequence). The CDR3 has 16 residues. V gave up 4 bases and J gave up 2 bases; unmatched junction bases: 7. The CDR3 DNA reads as TGTGCCAGCAGCTACAACCGGGACAGGGACACAGATACGCAGTATTTT. Its protein product is CASSYNRDRDTDTQYF.

V is TRBV6-1 and J is TRBJ2-7, with 9 bases matching TRBD1. The germline V gene encodes CDR1 MNHNS and CDR2 SASEGT. CDR3 length: 15 residues. Unmatched junction bases numbered 8, after V lost 6 bases and J lost 2 bases. CDR3 residues: CASRYIRDRAYEQYF. The CDR3 DNA is TGTGCCAGCAGGTACATCAGGGACAGGGCCTACGAGCAGTACTTC.